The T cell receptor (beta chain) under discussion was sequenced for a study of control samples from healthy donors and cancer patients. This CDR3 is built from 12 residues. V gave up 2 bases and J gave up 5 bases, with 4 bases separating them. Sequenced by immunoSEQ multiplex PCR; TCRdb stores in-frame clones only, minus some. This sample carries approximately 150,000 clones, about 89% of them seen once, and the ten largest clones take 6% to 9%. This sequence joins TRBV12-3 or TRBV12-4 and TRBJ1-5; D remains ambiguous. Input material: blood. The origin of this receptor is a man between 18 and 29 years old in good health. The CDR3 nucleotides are TGTGCCAGCAGTTTACGTGATCAGCCCCAGCATTTT. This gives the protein CASSLRDQPQHF.